The next 31 T cell receptor beta chains were all read from a single sample in a study of blood T cell repertoires in COVID-19. Assay used: immunoSEQ multiplex PCR; TCRdb lists only in-frame clones, some missing. The sample has 150,000 to 200,000 clones; nearly 90% are singletons. The sequencing input was peripheral blood. These receptors were taken from a man aged 60 to 75 with active or convalescent COVID-19.

This clone is termed medium-sized. The gene calls are TRBV2 and TRBJ2-3; 11 bases are a match to TRBD2. The CDR3 runs to 17 residues. From germline, CDR1 is SNHLY and CDR2 FYNNEI. V shed 2 bases, J shed 1 base, and the junction held 5 bases outside the gene matches. The CDR3, as DNA: TGTGCCAGCAGTGAATGGCTAGCGGGGGGCGGCACAGATACGCAGTATTTT. It specifies CASSEWLAGGGTDTQYF.

The CDR3 protein is CASSLPSGGFNEQFF. The CDR3 bases are TGCGCCAGCAGCTTACCTAGCGGGGGGTTCAATGAGCAGTTCTTC. The V gene is TRBV5-1, the J gene TRBJ2-1, with 11 nucleotides matching TRBD2. After removal of 2 bases from V and 6 bases from J, the junction contained 4 bases not matched to a gene. The germline gives CDR1 SGHRS, CDR2 YFSETQ. The CDR3 runs to 15 residues.

This chain links TRBV5-1 with TRBJ1-4; D unclear. Trimming left V 1 base short and J 7 bases short, with 8 bases between. Germline CDR1 and CDR2: SGHRS and YFSETQ. The CDR3 has 13 amino acids. CDR3 nucleotide sequence: TGCGCCAGCAGCTTGTACTCAGGTGAAAAACTGTTTTTT. It encodes CASSLYSGEKLFF.

Points on this clone: This CDR3 is also generated by other DNA sequences in the sample. V gene TRBV6-5 combines with J gene TRBJ2-7; TRBD2 agrees at 12 bases. The junction had 2 bases not matched to a gene; V was cut back by 0 bases and J by 2 bases. CDR1 and CDR2 from the germline V gene are MNHEY and SVGAGI. The CDR3 covers 16 residues. The CDR3 DNA is TGTGCCAGCAGTTACTCGAGACTAGCGGGGGCCTACGAGCAGTACTTC. The encoded protein is CASSYSRLAGAYEQYF.

This chain joins TRBV5-1 and TRBJ2-3, with 7 bases fitting TRBD1. The germline V gene has CDR1 SGHRS and CDR2 YFSETQ. The CDR3 has 13 amino acids. Unmatched junction bases numbered 3, after V lost 8 bases and J lost 0 bases. In DNA form, the CDR3 reads TGCGCCAGTAGACAGGGTAGCACAGATACGCAGTATTTT. It translates to CASRQGSTDTQYF.

A few counts support this clone. The rearrangement joins TRBV2 to TRBJ2-3; 8 positions agree with TRBD2. The length of the CDR3 is 15 residues. The V gene's germline CDR1 is SNHLY and CDR2 FYNNEI. Trimming cost V 5 bases and J 0 bases; bases outside gene matches: 4. CDR3 sequence reads: CASSIAGTSTDTQYF. As DNA, the CDR3 is TGTGCCAGCAGTATAGCGGGAACTAGCACAGATACGCAGTATTTT.

This chain uses TRBV7-9 with TRBJ2-2; TRBD1 aligns across 8 bases. Trimming at V came to 3 bases and at J to 0 bases, leaving 6 bases not matched to a gene. Germline V CDR1 and CDR2: SEHNR, FQNEAQ (reference sequence). The CDR3 consists of 17 residues. CDR3 nucleotides: TGTGCCAGCAGCTTCGGACAGGGCTTTTCGAACACCGGGGAGCTGTTTTTT. Translation: CASSFGQGFSNTGELFF.

This sequence joins TRBV14 and TRBJ2-7; 8 bases are a match to TRBD1. The V and J ends lost 3 bases and 2 bases, in that order; junction bases with no gene match: 18. The CDR3 is made up of 19 amino acids. Looked up from germline, CDR1 is SGHDN and CDR2 is FVKESK. CDR3 in DNA: TGTGCCAGCAGCCAGGTGACAGGGGCGCAGGTTCTAGGCCCCTACGAGCAGTACTTC. It is translated as CASSQVTGAQVLGPYEQYF.

This clone occurred many times. V gene TRBV4-1 combines with J gene TRBJ2-3; 9 nucleotides agree with TRBD2. CDR1 MGHRA and CDR2 YSYEKL come from the germline V gene. The CDR3 is 17 amino acids. Trimming at V came to 4 bases and at J to 0 bases, leaving 8 bases not matched to a gene. In DNA, the CDR3 is TGCGCCAGCAGCCGTTATCTAGCGGGGCCTAGCACAGATACGCAGTATTTT. Protein product: CASSRYLAGPSTDTQYF.

The V call is TRBV21-1, the J call TRBJ2-7; TRBD2, the table's D call, was not compared with the DNA. TRBV21-1 constitutes a pseudogene. This CDR3 is 15 amino acids long. The CDR3 nucleotides read TGTGCCAGCAGCAAAGGAAGAAGAGAACCCTACGAGCAGTACTTC. It encodes CASSKGRREPYEQYF.

The chain is built from TRBV5-6 and TRBJ2-5, with D perhaps TRBD2 (6 bases). There are 14 residues in the CDR3. Trimming cost V 2 bases and J 2 bases, with 10 bases left between them. Germline CDR1 and CDR2: SGHDT and YYEEEE. In DNA form, the CDR3 reads TGTGCCAGCAGCTTACGAGGGACTCAAGAGACCCAGTACTTC. Translation gives CASSLRGTQETQYF. Full variable domain (outside the CDR3, taken from reference TRBV5-6 and TRBJ2-5): DAGVTQSPTHLIKTRGQQVTLRCSPKSGHDTVSWYQQALGQGPQFIFQYYEEEERQRGNFPDRFSGHQFPNYSSELNVNALLLGDSALYLCASSLRGTQETQYFGPGTRLLVL.

The chain employs TRBV19 and TRBJ2-6, with 8 positions matching TRBD2. Germline V gene lookup returns CDR1 LNHDA and CDR2 SQIVND (reference sequence). This CDR3 has 17 residues. With V trimmed by 5 bases and J by 0 bases, 6 bases remained unmatched. CDR3 bases: TGTGCCAGTAGTGACCCGGGGGGGTCCTCTGGGGCCAACGTCCTGACTTTC. It is translated as CASSDPGGSSGANVLTF.

The V and J genes are TRBV6-5 and TRBJ1-1; 11 bases line up with TRBD1. This CDR3 comprises 14 residues. V gave up 4 bases and J gave up 2 bases; unmatched junction bases: 0. Germline CDR1 MNHEY, CDR2 SVGAGI. CDR3 loop: CASSWTGGNTEAFF. The CDR3 nucleotides read TGTGCCAGCAGTTGGACAGGGGGCAACACTGAAGCTTTCTTT.

J is TRBJ1-2 and V is TRBV6-5; TRBD1 is a possible D gene (5 bases). This CDR3 has 12 amino acids. CDR1 MNHEY and CDR2 SVGAGI come from the germline V gene. The V end was cut by 8 bases, the J end by 5 bases, with 12 bases between. CDR3 sequence: CASGTRRYGYTF. CDR3 DNA sequence: TGTGCCAGCGGGACTCGGCGTTATGGCTACACCTTC.

The genes are TRBV7-2 and TRBJ1-6; TRBD1 matches at 7 bases. Germline CDR1 is SGHTA and CDR2 is FQGNSA. J gave up 7 bases and V 5 bases, and 8 bases lay outside the gene matches. The CDR3 is 15 amino acids. This CDR3 reads CASSPTGQWNSPLHF. In DNA form, the CDR3 reads TGTGCCAGCAGCCCGACAGGGCAATGGAATTCACCCCTCCACTTT.

This chain joins TRBV9 and TRBJ1-1; 7 positions match TRBD1. The V gene end was trimmed by 4 bases and the J gene end by 6 bases; junction bases not matched to a gene: 12. The CDR3 totals 15 residues. Germline V CDR1 and CDR2: SGDLS, YYNGEE. The CDR3 sequence: CASSPSTGTEPEAFF. The CDR3 DNA follows: TGTGCCAGCAGCCCCTCAACCGGGACAGAACCTGAAGCTTTCTTT. Looking up the rest from reference TRBV9 and TRBJ1-1 gives the full variable domain: DSGVTQTPKHLITATGQRVTLRCSPRSGDLSVYWYQQSLDQGLQFLIQYYNGEERAKGNILERFSAQQFPDLHSELNLSSLELGDSALYFCASSPSTGTEPEAFFGQGTRLTVV.

This chain joins TRBV7-9 and TRBJ1-1; 9 bases line up with TRBD1. The CDR3 is made up of 13 amino acids. Germline V gene lookup returns CDR1 SEHNR and CDR2 FQNEAQ (reference sequence). The V segment lost 7 bases and the J segment 2 bases; nucleotides outside the gene matches: 2. Here the CDR3 reads CASMTGGNTEAFF. The CDR3 nucleotides read TGTGCCAGCATGACAGGGGGAAACACTGAAGCTTTCTTT.

The chain links TRBV2 to TRBJ1-2, with D hard to call. Germline V gene lookup returns CDR1 SNHLY and CDR2 FYNNEI. This CDR3 region has 12 residues. Trimming took off 6 bases at V and 8 bases at J, with 13 bases between the two ends. This chain's CDR3 is CASRNIARGYTF. The CDR3 region has the DNA TGTGCCAGCAGAAATATCGCGAGAGGCTACACCTTC.

The chain combines TRBV19 with TRBJ2-7; D gene ambiguous. V dropped 4 bases and J dropped 6 bases, with 13 bases sitting between them. Per germline, CDR1 LNHDA and CDR2 SQIVND (reference sequence). The CDR3 runs 13 residues. DNA for the CDR3: TGTGCCAGTAGTACAACATCCCGCGGCGAGCAGTACTTC. This gives the protein CASSTTSRGEQYF.

J is TRBJ1-1 and V is TRBV11-2, with unresolved D. With 1 base removed from V and 2 bases from J, the gap between germline ends came to 14 bases. The CDR3 has 16 residues. Germline V gene lookup returns CDR1 SGHAT and CDR2 FQNNGV. The CDR3 nucleotides read TGTGCCAGCAGCTTAGGGACTTTTAGGGATAACACTGAAGCTTTCTTT. This encodes CASSLGTFRDNTEAFF.

V gene TRBV7-2 combines with J gene TRBJ2-7, with 13 bases fitting TRBD2. This CDR3 has 18 amino acids. The germline gives CDR1 SGHTA, CDR2 FQGNSA. J lost 2 bases, V lost 1 base, and 8 bases had no gene match. CDR3 region: CASSLGTPGLAGTYEQYF. Here the CDR3 DNA reads TGTGCCAGCAGCTTAGGGACTCCGGGACTAGCGGGGACCTACGAGCAGTACTTC.

V is TRBV6-6 and J is TRBJ2-7, with TRBD1 as a possible D gene (5 bases). Trimming pared 0 bases from V and 3 bases from J, leaving 9 bases between. CDR3 length: 14 residues. Germline V gene sequence: CDR1 MNHNY, CDR2 SVGAGI (reference sequence). CDR3: CASSYSIGVYEQYF. The DNA for the CDR3 is TGTGCCAGCAGTTACTCGATAGGGGTCTACGAGCAGTACTTC.

Only a few counts were recorded for this clone. This chain uses TRBV5-6 with TRBJ2-5; 9 nucleotides line up with TRBD2. Per germline, CDR1 SGHDT and CDR2 YYEEEE. The CDR3 is made up of 17 amino acids. V lost 0 bases, J lost 4 bases, and 10 bases stayed unmatched. The CDR3 loop reads CASSLAYRRAGGETQYF. Written as DNA, the CDR3 is TGTGCCAGCAGCTTGGCTTATCGTCGAGCGGGGGGAGAGACCCAGTACTTC. The whole variable domain, remainder taken from reference TRBV5-6 and TRBJ2-5, is DAGVTQSPTHLIKTRGQQVTLRCSPKSGHDTVSWYQQALGQGPQFIFQYYEEEERQRGNFPDRFSGHQFPNYSSELNVNALLLGDSALYLCASSLAYRRAGGETQYFGPGTRLLVL.

In this sample, this clone turned up a few times. The chain links TRBV5-5 to TRBJ2-3; 10 nucleotides match TRBD2. The V and J ends lost 2 bases and 2 bases, in that order; junction bases with no gene match: 11. The germline V gene encodes CDR1 SGHKS and CDR2 YYEKEE (reference sequence). The CDR3 extends over 18 amino acids. The CDR3 sequence is CASSFEAGGPGYTDTQYF. The CDR3 DNA is TGTGCCAGCAGCTTTGAAGCGGGGGGGCCGGGGTACACAGATACGCAGTATTTT.

This clone was recorded once. The chain is built from TRBV2 and TRBJ2-2; weak D call: TRBD1 (5 bases). Germline V CDR1 and CDR2: SNHLY, FYNNEI. The V end was cut by 4 bases, the J end by 7 bases, with 10 bases between. This CDR3 has 13 residues. CDR3 sequence (DNA): TGTGCCAGCAGTGTGCAGGGCGGCGGGGAGCTGTTTTTT. This gives the protein CASSVQGGGELFF.

This clone turned up a few times. The V and J genes are TRBV14 and TRBJ2-1; 8 nucleotides match TRBD1. The CDR3 is 14 amino acids. Germline V gene lookup returns CDR1 SGHDN and CDR2 FVKESK. J was trimmed by 10 bases and V by 4 bases; bases with no gene match: 9. This chain's CDR3 is CASSPLDRGREQFF. The CDR3 DNA reads as TGTGCCAGCAGCCCCTTAGACAGGGGAAGGGAGCAGTTCTTC.

The chain combines TRBV19 with TRBJ1-3; no clear D. This CDR3 is built from 15 residues. Trimming removed 7 bases at V and 4 bases at J, with 17 bases between. CDR1 and CDR2 from the germline V gene are LNHDA and SQIVND (reference sequence). In DNA form, the CDR3 reads TGTGCCAGTACCCAAATCGGGGTTGGAGGAAACACCATATATTTT. The encoded protein is CASTQIGVGGNTIYF.

The rearrangement links TRBV20-1 to TRBJ2-1; D is perhaps TRBD2 (5 bases). The CDR3 loop spans 15 amino acids. Germline values: CDR1 DFQATT, CDR2 SNEGSKA (reference sequence). V lost 3 bases and J lost 9, with 21 bases in between. In nucleotides, the CDR3 is TGCAGTGCTAGTTCGGGATTAAGGGCTTCCGGTGAGCAGTTCTTC. This sequence encodes CSASSGLRASGEQFF.

The rearrangement links TRBV27 to TRBJ2-6; 8 nucleotides line up with TRBD1. The CDR3 has 17 amino acids. V lost 5 bases, J lost 2 bases, and 8 bases stayed unmatched. Germline values: CDR1 MNHEY, CDR2 SMNVEV (reference sequence). The CDR3 nucleotides are TGTGCCAGCAGTCGCAGCCCAGGGGGCCCTGGGGCCAACGTCCTGACTTTC. Amino acids: CASSRSPGGPGANVLTF.

The rearrangement links TRBV19 to TRBJ1-5; 7 bases are shared with TRBD1. Unmatched junction bases numbered 14, after V lost 6 bases and J lost 9 bases. The CDR3 runs 15 residues. CDR1 is LNHDA, CDR2 SQIVND, per germline (reference sequence). The CDR3 loop is CASSLDRDGRWPQHF. For the CDR3, the DNA is TGTGCCAGTAGCCTAGACAGGGACGGACGATGGCCCCAGCATTTT.

The chain uses TRBV7-9 and TRBJ1-3; the match to TRBD1 covers 9 bases. J was trimmed by 2 bases and V by 2 bases; bases with no gene match: 1. CDR3 length: 15 amino acids. Germline-derived CDR1 and CDR2 are SEHNR and FQNEAQ (reference sequence). The CDR3 loop reads CASSLTGGTGNTIYF. CDR3 coding DNA: TGTGCCAGCAGCTTAACAGGGGGCACTGGAAACACCATATATTTT.